Following are 8 T cell receptor beta chains from one sample sequenced in a study of T-cell memory formation after mild COVID-19. TCRdb redid the calling of the 5' RACE reads with MiXCR, one entry per CDR3 protein. Among just over 350,000 distinct CDR3 sequences listed, over 13% were seen once. The sample comprised PBMCs or a T cell subset sorted from them (not recorded which). The receptors come from a young man who had mild COVID-19 (a few samples of this study predate the infection). Cell type and time point are not known.

CDR3 protein: CASSPSSGAGETQYF. The DNA for the CDR3 is TGTGCCAGCAGCCCTTCCTCGGGGGCGGGTGAGACCCAGTACTTC. V usage is TRBV13 and J usage is TRBJ2-5, with D perhaps TRBD1 or TRBD2 (6 bases each). From germline, CDR1 is PRHDT and CDR2 FYEKMQ (reference sequence). Trimming removed 5 bases at V and 5 bases at J, with 18 bases between. CDR3 length equals 15 residues.

V is TRBV4-1 and J is TRBJ2-3; D is undetermined. Germline CDR1 and CDR2: MGHRA and YSYEKL. V lost 0 bases and J 0 bases, leaving 10 bases between the germline ends. CDR3 length equals 16 residues. The CDR3, as DNA: TGCGCCAGCAGCCAAGAGAGAATTCCTAGCACAGATACGCAGTATTTT. This gives the protein CASSQERIPSTDTQYF.

This clonotype has at least ten counts. The gene calls are TRBV15 and TRBJ1-5; the D is unclear. The germline V gene encodes CDR1 LNHNV and CDR2 YYDKDF (reference sequence). The CDR3 sequence is 12 residues long. V gave up 0 bases and J gave up 4 bases, with 1 base separating them. In nucleotides, the CDR3 is TGTGCCACCAGCAGAGATAATCAGCCCCAGCATTTT. As protein: CATSRDNQPQHF.

This clonotype occurred a few times. The CDR3 loop reads CSASGPRQETQYF. CDR3 DNA sequence: TGCAGTGCTAGCGGTCCTCGTCAAGAGACCCAGTACTTC. This rearrangement joins TRBV20-1 to TRBJ2-5; D remains ambiguous. Per germline, CDR1 DFQATT and CDR2 SNEGSKA (reference sequence). V shed 3 bases and J shed 2 bases, with 10 bases lying between them. This CDR3 has 13 amino acids.

The CDR3: CASSWGQGGEKLFF. The CDR3 DNA reads TGTGCCAGCAGCTGGGGACAGGGCGGTGAAAAACTGTTTTTT. The rearrangement uses TRBV7-9 and TRBJ1-4; 9 bases are a match to TRBD1. The CDR3 runs to 14 residues. V gave up 4 bases and J gave up 7 bases; unmatched junction bases: 4. The V gene's germline CDR1 is SEHNR and CDR2 FQNEAQ (reference sequence).

The rearrangement uses TRBV25-1 and TRBJ2-1; D gene unclear. V was trimmed by 2 bases and J by 1 base, leaving 6 bases between them. The length of the CDR3 is 14 residues. The V gene's germline CDR1 is MGHDK and CDR2 SYGVNS. CDR3 nucleotides: TGTGCCAGCAGTGAACACGGTTCCTACAATGAGCAGTTCTTC. This sequence encodes CASSEHGSYNEQFF.

The chain links TRBV20-1 to TRBJ1-6; the D gene is possibly TRBD1 (6 bases). Per germline, CDR1 DFQATT and CDR2 SNEGSKA (reference sequence). This CDR3 contains 14 residues. Trimming pared 6 bases from V and 7 bases from J, leaving 16 bases between. The CDR3 DNA reads as TGCAGTGCGCCCCGGGACACGGTCAATTCACCCCTCCACTTT. Encoded protein: CSAPRDTVNSPLHF.

In its sample, this clonotype was seen a few times. The genes are TRBV4-1 and TRBJ1-4; D is ambiguous. The CDR3 is made up of 15 amino acids. Trimming removed 2 bases from V and 7 bases from J, with 14 bases in between. The germline V gene has CDR1 MGHRA and CDR2 YSYEKL. The CDR3 reads CASSQSPPPAEKLFF. In DNA form, the CDR3 reads TGCGCCAGCAGCCAATCGCCCCCGCCTGCTGAAAAACTGTTTTTT.